A selection of T cell receptor beta chains follows, all from one sample in a study of blood T cell repertoires in COVID-19. Generated by immunoSEQ multiplex PCR, the TCRdb table keeps only in-frame clones and is missing some. The sample lists about 280,000 clones; approximately 85% were seen once. The specimen was peripheral blood. Receptors originate from a man aged 45-60 years with active or convalescent COVID-19. CDR3s include the opening cysteine and the closing phenylalanine or tryptophan. A D gene is named only where the DNA matches it firmly.

-	TRBV6-2/TRBV6-3	TRBJ2-2	CASSQDLLTGELFF
TRBD1	TRBV7-9	TRBJ1-2	CASSLTGTGDYGYTF
-	TRBV18	TRBJ2-1	CASSLRSDNEQFF
TRBD2	TRBV27	TRBJ2-5	CASGLATSAQETQYF
-	TRBV19	TRBJ1-1	CASNQRLPNTEAFF
TRBD1	TRBV19	TRBJ2-2	CASNKLGQYGGELFF
-	TRBV11-2	TRBJ1-4	CASSLIQGRVIREKLFF
-	TRBV15	TRBJ1-6	CATSNRDTYNSPLHF
-	TRBV7-2	TRBJ1-5	CASSLASRQLNQPQHF
-	TRBV7-9	TRBJ1-6	CASSFSRRSNSPLHF
TRBD2	TRBV2	TRBJ2-2	CASSPGLAGVAGELFF
TRBD2	TRBV30	TRBJ2-5	CAWSPGLAGLQETQYF
-	TRBV30	TRBJ1-3	CAWTYAVSGNTIYF
TRBD1	TRBV30	TRBJ1-2	CAWSPGQGNVYTF
TRBD1	TRBV30	TRBJ1-1	CAWSLGGRGPRGAEAFF
-	TRBV6-1	TRBJ1-1	CASSEFPSLGEAFF
TRBD1	TRBV5-4	TRBJ1-2	CASSSGQVRWRSGYTF
-	TRBV5-4	TRBJ1-1	CASSLPRGKGANTEAFF
TRBD1	TRBV6-5	TRBJ2-7	CATRSSGTGFYEQYF
TRBD1	TRBV20-1	TRBJ2-7	CSASPGQATYEQYF
TRBD1	TRBV30	TRBJ1-1	CAWRRTGGTEAFF
-	TRBV5-1	TRBJ2-3	CASSLDASSTDTQYF
-	TRBV6-5	TRBJ1-2	CASRDSINYGYTF
TRBD1	TRBV20-1	TRBJ2-3	CSASTRDRGPDTQYF
-	TRBV5-1	TRBJ1-3	CASSLTGLGSGNTIYF
-	TRBV27	TRBJ1-6	CASSFGMQTNSPLHF
TRBD2	TRBV5-6	TRBJ2-1	CASSLMRLAGGLNEQFF
TRBD2	TRBV27	TRBJ2-6	CASRGGSGANVLTF
-	TRBV9	TRBJ1-2	CASSLGQSYGYTF
-	TRBV5-6	TRBJ2-7	CASSLGPSLTYEQYF
TRBD2	TRBV5-1	TRBJ2-1	CASSLEGSGSDEQFF
-	TRBV30	TRBJ2-5	CAWSVPRSLQETQYF
TRBD2	TRBV10-2	TRBJ2-1	CASIPPTSGSNIAFNVEQFF